Following are 17 T cell receptor beta chains from one sample sequenced in a study of regulatory T cells in long-lasting Graves disease. Time point meaning: newly diagnosed GD, antithyroid drugs for less than 3 months. Generation of the TCR library employed RNA extracted from PBMCs. Arm-PCR of CDR3 regions and iRepertoire HTBI primers were the basis on which TCR beta libraries were built. TCRdb used MiXCR to reprocess the multiplex PCR reads, holding one entry per CDR3 protein. The repertoire has hundreds of thousands of distinct CDR3 sequences, over 15% of them found once; the top ten carry around a tenth. These same data were also listed under a study on T cells in Graves' hyperthyroidism and ophthalmopathy.

The sequenced sample was peripheral blood mononuclear cells (PBMCs), obtained at new diagnosis, from a patient treated with antithyroid drugs. These receptor sequences come from a young woman with Graves disease.

In this sample, this clonotype turned up many times. This sequence joins TRBV28 and TRBJ1-5; 7 nucleotides agree with TRBD1. Germline assignment: CDR1 MDHEN and CDR2 SYDVKM. The trim removed 3 bases at V and 9 bases at J, leaving 5 bases unmatched. The CDR3 loop spans 13 amino acids. The CDR3 coding sequence is TGTGCCAGCAGTTTGGCAGGGGGTAGGCCCCAGCATTTT. This translates into CASSLAGGRPQHF.

As DNA, the CDR3 is TGTGCCAGCAGTAAGTCCGGGACTAGTGCGGAGACCCAGTACTTC. It yields the protein CASSKSGTSAETQYF. The gene calls are TRBV7-2 and TRBJ2-5; TRBD2 aligns across 8 bases. This CDR3 contains 15 residues. The germline CDR1 and CDR2 sequences are SGHTA and FQGNSA. The V and J ends lost 6 bases and 5 bases, in that order; junction bases with no gene match: 11.

In regard to this clonotype: This could be a read error, since a much larger clone is one nucleotide away. The chain employs TRBV19 and TRBJ2-3; D is ambiguous. Germline V gene lookup returns CDR1 LNHDA and CDR2 SQIVND (reference sequence). The CDR3 is 11 residues long. The CDR3 DNA follows: TGTGTCAGTATCCAAGGAGATACGCAGTATTTT. Amino acid sequence: CVSIQGDTQYF.

V and J are TRBV7-6 and TRBJ2-1; 8 positions agree with TRBD2. Germline CDR1 SGHVS, CDR2 FNYEAQ. J lost 8 bases, V lost 3 bases, and 6 bases had no gene match. This CDR3 spans 14 amino acids. CDR3 protein: CASSLGREGDEQFF. CDR3 DNA: TGTGCCAGCAGCTTGGGACGGGAGGGTGATGAGCAGTTCTTC.

The sample holds many counts of this clonotype. This rearrangement joins TRBV20-1 to TRBJ1-5, with 8 bases matching TRBD1. The CDR3 extends over 18 amino acids. Per germline, CDR1 DFQATT and CDR2 SNEGSKA (reference sequence). J lost 6 bases, V lost 3 bases, and 19 bases had no gene match. DNA of the CDR3: TGCAGTGCTAGTCAGCCAGGGGGCTCGTATAAGCGTGTTCAGCCCCAGCATTTT. It encodes CSASQPGGSYKRVQPQHF.

The J gene is TRBJ1-4, the V gene TRBV14; 12 nucleotides agree with TRBD1. The CDR3 loop spans 15 amino acids. J gave up 8 bases and V 5 bases, and 6 bases lay outside the gene matches. Germline V lookup: CDR1 SGHDN, CDR2 FVKESK. The CDR3 sequence: CASSGTGGGREKLFF. The CDR3 nucleotides read TGTGCCAGCAGCGGGACAGGGGGCGGACGCGAAAAACTGTTTTTT.

V gene TRBV6-1 combines with J gene TRBJ2-1, with TRBD1 identical over 10 bases. The V gene end was trimmed by 8 bases and the J gene end by 10 bases; junction bases not matched to a gene: 2. CDR3 size: 11 residues. Germline V gene lookup returns CDR1 MNHNS and CDR2 SASEGT. The CDR3 region has the DNA TGTGCCAGCCGACAGGGGGCCGAGCAGTTCTTC. Residues: CASRQGAEQFF.

Notes on this clonotype: This may come from a read error, since a much larger clone is one base off. This rearrangement joins TRBV28 to TRBJ1-2; D not resolved. Germline V gene data show CDR1 as MDHEN and CDR2 as SYDVKM. This CDR3 is 12 amino acids long. CDR3 sequence (DNA): TGTGCCAGCACCACTCGGTGGGAGGGCTACATCTTC. It encodes CASTTRWEGYIF.

Many counts were recorded for this clonotype. The chain has TRBV6-2 or TRBV6-3 and TRBJ2-7; 7 bases align to TRBD2. Germline lookup yields CDR1 MNHEY and CDR2 SVGEGT. Losses at the gene ends were 6 bases for V and 2 bases for J; bases not matched to a gene: 10. This CDR3 contains 15 residues. DNA for the CDR3: TGTGCCAGCAGCCTGACAACTAGCGCTGCCTACGAGCAGTACTTC. Protein sequence: CASSLTTSAAYEQYF.

V and J are TRBV27 and TRBJ2-1; 12 bases match TRBD2. V dropped 7 bases and J dropped 9; count of bases not matched to a gene: 34. Germline V gene sequence: CDR1 MNHEY, CDR2 SMNVEV (reference sequence). The CDR3 runs 23 residues. The CDR3 nucleotides read TGTGCCAGCACCCTTTCCGGGACAGGGCGCCCGGGGACTAGCGGGCAGATGAGGGGTGAGCAGTTCTTC. Protein: CASTLSGTGRPGTSGQMRGEQFF.

This clonotype was seen once. A read error may explain this, as a much larger clone is one base away. J is TRBJ2-1 and V is TRBV3-1; TRBD2 aligns across 7 bases. The germline CDR1 and CDR2 sequences are LGHDT and YNNKEL (reference sequence). Trimming took 7 bases from V and 8 from J; bases not matched to a gene: 11. This CDR3 is built from 14 residues. This CDR3 reads CASNVGGSYDEQFF. The DNA of the CDR3 is TGTGCCAGCAACGTGGGCGGGAGTTACGATGAGCAGTTCTTC.

This clonotype was seen repeatedly, ten times or more. CDR3 nucleotides: TGTGCCAGCAGCATAGACTCCCGGTTCCACAATGAGCAGTTCTTC. As protein: CASSIDSRFHNEQFF. The chain has TRBV7-3 and TRBJ2-1, with D unclear. Trimming removed 5 bases at V and 5 bases at J, with 16 bases between. This CDR3 contains 15 residues. Germline V gene sequence: CDR1 SGHTA, CDR2 FQGTGA. Together with reference TRBV7-3 and TRBJ2-1, the CDR3 gives the full variable domain: GAGVSQTPSNKVTEKGKYVELRCDPISGHTALYWYRQSLGQGPEFLIYFQGTGAADDSGLPNDRFFAVRPEGSVSTLKIQRTERGDSAVYLCASSIDSRFHNEQFFGPGTRLTVL.

The rearrangement joins TRBV6-1 to TRBJ1-1, with 7 bases identical to TRBD1. CDR1 MNHNS and CDR2 SASEGT come from the germline V gene. There are 14 residues in the CDR3. J lost 0 bases, V lost 10 bases, and 8 bases had no gene match. CDR3 DNA sequence: TGTGCCACCCTAACAACAGGGGTGAACACTGAAGCTTTCTTT. It specifies CATLTTGVNTEAFF.

This clonotype has a count of ten or more. The gene calls are TRBV20-1 and TRBJ2-5, with no clear D. CDR1 and CDR2 from the germline V gene are DFQATT and SNEGSKA (reference sequence). With 6 bases removed from V and 1 base from J, the gap between germline ends came to 21 bases. The CDR3 is made up of 16 amino acids. This CDR3 reads CSARDFQPQFQETQYF. DNA of the CDR3: TGCAGTGCCCGAGACTTCCAGCCCCAGTTCCAAGAGACCCAGTACTTC.

This clonotype occurred many times. The gene calls are TRBV2 and TRBJ2-7; D perhaps matches TRBD2 (5 bases). Trimming left V 5 bases short and J 0 bases short, with 11 bases between. Germline-derived CDR1 and CDR2 are SNHLY and FYNNEI. The CDR3 contains 14 residues. CDR3 coding DNA: TGTGCCAGCAGTCTGCGGGCAAGCTCCTACGAGCAGTACTTC. This gives the protein CASSLRASSYEQYF.

As concerns this clonotype: A much larger clone differs by one base, so this may be a read error. The chain uses TRBV19 and TRBJ1-5, with 8 bases fitting TRBD1. CDR3 length: 15 residues. The germline V gene encodes CDR1 LNHDA and CDR2 SQIVND (reference sequence). V lost 3 bases, J lost 2 bases, and 3 bases stayed unmatched. The DNA for the CDR3 is TGTGCCAGTAGTATGGTGGGACAGGGCAATCAGCCCCAGCATTTT. It codes for CASSMVGQGNQPQHF.

This clonotype was recorded many times. The chain carries TRBV20-1 and TRBJ2-7, with no clear D. V was clipped by 0 bases and J by 0 bases, with 21 bases between them. Germline V gene data show CDR1 as DFQATT and CDR2 as SNEGSKA (reference sequence). The CDR3 extends over 18 amino acids. The CDR3 spells CSARDPRRYERSSYEQYF. The CDR3 DNA reads TGCAGTGCTAGAGACCCTCGGCGGTATGAACGGAGCTCCTACGAGCAGTACTTC.